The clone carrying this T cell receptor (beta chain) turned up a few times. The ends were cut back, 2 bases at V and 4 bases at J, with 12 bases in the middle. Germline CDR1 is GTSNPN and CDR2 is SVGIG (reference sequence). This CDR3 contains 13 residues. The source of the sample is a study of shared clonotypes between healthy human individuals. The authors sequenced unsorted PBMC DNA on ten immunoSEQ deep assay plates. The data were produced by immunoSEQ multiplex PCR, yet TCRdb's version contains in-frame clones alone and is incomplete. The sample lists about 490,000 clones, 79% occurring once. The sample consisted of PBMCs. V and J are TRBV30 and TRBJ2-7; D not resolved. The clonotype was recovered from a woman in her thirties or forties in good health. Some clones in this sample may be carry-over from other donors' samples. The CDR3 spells CAWSMGYSYEQYF. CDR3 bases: TGTGCCTGGAGTATGGGATACTCTTACGAGCAGTACTTC. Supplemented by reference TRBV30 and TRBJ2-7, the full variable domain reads SQTIHQWPATLVQPVGSPLSLECTVEGTSNPNLYWYRQAAGRGLQLLFYSVGIGQISSEVPQNLSASRPQDRQFILSSKKLLLSDSGFYLCAWSMGYSYEQYFGPGTRLTVT.